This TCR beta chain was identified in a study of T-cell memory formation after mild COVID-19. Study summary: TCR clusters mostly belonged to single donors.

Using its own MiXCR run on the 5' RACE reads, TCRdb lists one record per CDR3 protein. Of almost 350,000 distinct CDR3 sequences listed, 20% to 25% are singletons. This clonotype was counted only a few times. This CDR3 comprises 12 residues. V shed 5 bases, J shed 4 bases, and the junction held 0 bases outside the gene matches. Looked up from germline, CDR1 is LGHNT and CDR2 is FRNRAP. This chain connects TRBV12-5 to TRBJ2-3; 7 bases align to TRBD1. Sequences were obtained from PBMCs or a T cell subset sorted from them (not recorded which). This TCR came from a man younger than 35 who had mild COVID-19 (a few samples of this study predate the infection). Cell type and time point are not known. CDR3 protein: CASGDRADTQYF. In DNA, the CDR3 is TGTGCTAGTGGTGACAGGGCAGATACGCAGTATTTT.